The 28 T cell receptor beta chains given below trace back to one sample, sequenced in a study of blood T cell repertoires in COVID-19. This table comes from immunoSEQ multiplex PCR, and its TCRdb copy is limited to in-frame clones, with some not included. This table has more than 75,000 clones, around 90% appearing once. The sample taken for sequencing was peripheral blood. The receptors come from a man aged 50 to 60 with acute or convalescent COVID-19.

The V gene is TRBV15, the J gene TRBJ1-6; D gene uncertain. The V gene lost 0 bases and the J gene lost 3 bases, with 9 bases spanning the gap. Germline V gene data show CDR1 as LNHNV and CDR2 as YYDKDF (reference sequence). This CDR3 is built from 16 residues. CDR3 sequence (DNA): TGTGCCACCAGCAGAGATCGGGGTCGCTATAATTCACCCCTCCACTTT. Protein: CATSRDRGRYNSPLHF.

This chain joins TRBV7-3 and TRBJ2-1, with 9 nucleotides matching TRBD2. The CDR3 spans 15 residues. Germline CDR1 and CDR2: SGHTA and FQGTGA. Losses at the gene ends were 6 bases for V and 2 bases for J; bases not matched to a gene: 5. CDR3 loop: CASRSSGAAYNEQFF. Here the CDR3 DNA reads TGTGCCAGCAGATCTAGCGGGGCCGCCTACAATGAGCAGTTCTTC.

J is TRBJ1-5 and V is TRBV2; no reliable D call. Germline V gene sequence: CDR1 SNHLY, CDR2 FYNNEI. The CDR3 spans 15 residues. V was cut by 2 bases and J by 3 bases, with 11 bases left in between. Here the CDR3 reads CASSEQLGNNQPQHF. CDR3 sequence (DNA): TGTGCCAGCAGTGAACAGCTAGGAAACAATCAGCCCCAGCATTTT. Drawing the rest from reference TRBV2 and TRBJ1-5, the complete variable domain is EPEVTQTPSHQVTQMGQEVILRCVPISNHLYFYWYRQILGQKVEFLVSFYNNEISEKSEIFDDQFSVERPDGSNFTLKIRSTKLEDSAMYFCASSEQLGNNQPQHFGDGTRLSIL.

This clone has only one observation. The V and J genes are TRBV6-5 and TRBJ2-1; 7 positions match TRBD1. CDR3 length equals 14 residues. V dropped 5 bases and J dropped 10; count of bases not matched to a gene: 11. Germline loops: CDR1 MNHEY, CDR2 SVGAGI. CDR3 loop: CASSTQRTGGEQFF. CDR3 in DNA: TGTGCCAGCAGTACCCAGAGGACAGGTGGGGAGCAGTTCTTC.

This clone was seen once. V gene TRBV10-3 combines with J gene TRBJ2-7; 8 bases align to TRBD1. V was pared by 0 bases and J by 4 bases, with 2 bases of the junction left unmatched. The CDR3 totals 14 residues. Germline V lookup: CDR1 ENHRY, CDR2 SYGVKD. Written as DNA, the CDR3 is TGTGCCATCAGTGAGTCCGGACAGGGTTACGAGCAGTACTTC. Protein: CAISESGQGYEQYF.

The chain couples TRBV7-2 to TRBJ2-5, with D maybe TRBD1 (6 bases). CDR1 and CDR2 (germline): SGHTA, FQGNSA. Trimming stripped 3 bases from V and 6 bases from J, with 17 bases between. CDR3 length: 15 residues. The CDR3, as DNA: TGTGCCAGCAGCTTGGGAACAGGGCTCGGACAGACCCAGTACTTC. This sequence encodes CASSLGTGLGQTQYF.

The chain is built from TRBV11-2 and TRBJ1-6; D unclear. Looked up from germline, CDR1 is SGHAT and CDR2 is FQNNGV. Trimming took off 2 bases at V and 5 bases at J, with 7 bases between the two ends. CDR3 size: 14 residues. The CDR3, as DNA: TGTGCCAGCAGCTTACGCCAGGATAATTCACCCCTCCACTTT. Its protein is CASSLRQDNSPLHF.

The chain couples TRBV30 to TRBJ2-5; D perhaps matches TRBD1 (5 bases). V was clipped by 4 bases and J by 4 bases, with 10 bases between them. Germline CDR1 and CDR2: GTSNPN and SVGIG (reference sequence). The CDR3 spans 12 residues. The CDR3 coding sequence is TGTGCCTGGACCTTGGGGCCAGAGACCCAGTACTTC. It is translated as CAWTLGPETQYF.

This sequence joins TRBV21-1 and TRBJ1-5. TRBV21-1 is annotated as a pseudogene. The CDR3 is 9 amino acids. The CDR3 coding sequence is TGTGCCTCGGGGCAGCCCCAGCATTTT. Protein sequence: CASGQPQHF.

On this clone itself: The junction does not match germline at one end; this may be a read error. Distinct nucleotide sequences in the sample also encode this CDR3. The chain recombines TRBV7-6 with TRBJ2-7, with 7 bases aligning to TRBD2. Germline values: CDR1 SGHVS, CDR2 FNYEAQ. The CDR3 consists of 16 residues. The CDR3 region is CASSLASGPGGDEQYF. DNA for the CDR3: TGTGCCAGTAGCTTAGCTTCGGGACCGGGGGGAGACGAGCAGTACTTC.

This clone has a handful of counts. V gene TRBV7-9 combines with J gene TRBJ1-1; 9 bases are a match to TRBD1. The germline gives CDR1 SEHNR, CDR2 FQNEAQ (reference sequence). The junction had 5 bases not matched to a gene; V was cut back by 2 bases and J by 4 bases. There are 15 residues in the CDR3. CDR3 amino acids: CASSLYRGQSTEAFF. The CDR3 coding sequence is TGTGCCAGCAGCTTATACAGGGGGCAGAGCACTGAAGCTTTCTTT.

V gene TRBV14 combines with J gene TRBJ2-3; a possible D gene is TRBD2 (5 bases). With 0 bases removed from V and 2 bases from J, the gap between germline ends came to 12 bases. The germline CDR1 and CDR2 sequences are SGHDN and FVKESK. CDR3 length: 16 residues. The CDR3 spells CASSQDREWITDTQYF. The CDR3 nucleotides read TGTGCCAGCAGCCAAGATAGGGAGTGGATCACAGATACGCAGTATTTT.

The CDR3 loop reads CASSGSDSPLHF. The CDR3 DNA reads TGTGCCAGCAGCGGCAGCGACTCACCCCTCCACTTT. The V gene is TRBV9, the J gene TRBJ1-6; the D is unclear. This CDR3 comprises 12 residues. With 3 bases removed from V and 10 bases from J, the gap between germline ends came to 8 bases. Germline loops: CDR1 SGDLS, CDR2 YYNGEE.

The chain employs TRBV27 and TRBJ1-6; 9 bases line up with TRBD1. J was trimmed by 0 bases and V by 5 bases; bases with no gene match: 8. The CDR3 covers 18 residues. Germline V gene data show CDR1 as MNHEY and CDR2 as SMNVEV (reference sequence). The CDR3 DNA follows: TGTGCCAGCAGTGGGGGACAGGGAATGGGCTCCTATAATTCACCCCTCCACTTT. Amino acid sequence: CASSGGQGMGSYNSPLHF.

This chain uses TRBV15 with TRBJ2-2; D is uncertain. This CDR3 comprises 13 residues. The germline V and J ends were trimmed by 0 bases and 5 bases, with 4 bases remaining between them. Germline lookup yields CDR1 LNHNV and CDR2 YYDKDF (reference sequence). CDR3 DNA: TGTGCCACCAGCAGAGACCGGACCGGGGAGCTGTTTTTT. Residues: CATSRDRTGELFF. Based on the CDR3 plus reference TRBV15 and TRBJ2-2, the full variable domain is DAMVIQNPRYQVTQFGKPVTLSCSQTLNHNVMYWYQQKSSQAPKLLFHYYDKDFNNEADTPDNFQSRRPNTSFCFLDIRSPGLGDTAMYLCATSRDRTGELFFGEGSRLTVL.

This chain uses TRBV30 with TRBJ1-1; D is unclear. Germline loops: CDR1 GTSNPN, CDR2 SVGIG (reference sequence). V was clipped by 0 bases and J by 4 bases, with 12 bases between them. CDR3 size: 14 residues. This CDR3 is CAWSVRGGPTEAFF. DNA for the CDR3: TGTGCCTGGAGTGTACGTGGAGGGCCCACTGAAGCTTTCTTT.

The J gene is TRBJ1-1, the V gene TRBV21-1; the table gives TRBD1 as D, unverified against the DNA. TRBV21-1 is a pseudogene. The CDR3 covers 18 residues. The DNA for the CDR3 is TGTGCCAGCAGCAAAGGGCAGGGACAGGGTATGCAGAACACTGAAGCTTTCTTT. Its translation: CASSKGQGQGMQNTEAFF.

The rearrangement joins TRBV4-1 to TRBJ2-2, with 8 bases identical to TRBD1. V dropped 0 bases and J dropped 10; count of bases not matched to a gene: 7. The CDR3 consists of 15 residues. Per germline, CDR1 MGHRA and CDR2 YSYEKL. CDR3 in DNA: TGCGCCAGCAGCCAAGATCTACCAGGGGGCTCGGAGCTGTTTTTT. Its translation is CASSQDLPGGSELFF.

This chain joins TRBV19 and TRBJ2-7; 7 bases are a match to TRBD2. V trimming: 0 bases; J trimming: 3 bases; junction bases outside the gene matches: 8. CDR3 length equals 16 residues. CDR1 LNHDA and CDR2 SQIVND come from the germline V gene (reference sequence). This chain's CDR3 is CASSIDPRLAFYEQYF. The CDR3 DNA sequence: TGTGCCAGTAGTATAGATCCTCGACTAGCTTTCTACGAGCAGTACTTC.

The rearrangement links TRBV30 to TRBJ1-3, with a tentative D call TRBD1 (6 bases). This CDR3 region has 16 residues. The germline gives CDR1 GTSNPN, CDR2 SVGIG (reference sequence). CDR3 DNA: TGTGCTTCGAGTCTGAGGGCACAGGGAGCCGGAAACACCATATATTTT. This encodes CASSLRAQGAGNTIYF.

The chain links TRBV24-1 to TRBJ1-1; 8 nucleotides align to TRBD1. CDR3 length equals 13 residues. CDR1 and CDR2 from the germline V gene are KGHDR and SFDVKD. V was clipped by 9 bases and J by 1 base; unmatched bases: 3. CDR3 DNA sequence: TGTGCCACCCGGGGACAGGAGAACACTGAAGCTTTCTTT. Protein product: CATRGQENTEAFF.

This clone was seen only a few times. The chain employs TRBV2 and TRBJ1-2; no reliable D call. CDR3 size: 13 residues. Trimming left V 4 bases short and J 0 bases short, with 6 bases between. Germline V gene data show CDR1 as SNHLY and CDR2 as FYNNEI. The CDR3 coding sequence is TGTGCCAGCAGTGGCGGTCCTAACTATGGCTACACCTTC. It yields the protein CASSGGPNYGYTF.

The chain recombines TRBV15 with TRBJ2-3; TRBD2 agrees at 10 bases. Germline CDR1 and CDR2: LNHNV and YYDKDF (reference sequence). CDR3 length: 18 residues. V was clipped by 0 bases and J by 1 base; unmatched bases: 7. Here the CDR3 DNA reads TGTGCCACCAGCAGAGATCTCAGCGGGAGGGGGGGCACAGATACGCAGTATTTT. Protein product: CATSRDLSGRGGTDTQYF.

The chain recombines TRBV3-1 (or the pseudogene TRBV3-2) with TRBJ2-7; the match to TRBD1 covers 7 bases. The CDR3 loop spans 19 amino acids. In germline, CDR1 is LGHDT, CDR2 YNNKEL (reference sequence). J lost 2 bases, V lost 0 bases, and 16 bases had no gene match. The DNA for the CDR3 is TGTGCCAGCAGCCAAGACCCTCGGAATGACAGGGCCATACCCTACGAGCAGTACGTC. Protein: CASSQDPRNDRAIPYEQYV.

A few counts support this clone. The genes are TRBV7-2 and TRBJ2-7; D unclear. Germline V gives CDR1 SGHTA, CDR2 FQGNSA. V lost 4 bases and J 5 bases, leaving 12 bases between the germline ends. The CDR3 has 13 amino acids. The CDR3 reads CASSSHNFDEQYF. The CDR3 region has the DNA TGTGCCAGCAGCTCCCACAATTTCGACGAGCAGTACTTC.

CDR3 sequence: CASGRQPTSGNTIYF. CDR3 nucleotide sequence: TGTGCCAGCGGTAGACAGCCGACCTCTGGAAACACCATATATTTT. This chain joins TRBV19 and TRBJ1-3; D is perhaps TRBD1 (5 bases). CDR1 is LNHDA, CDR2 SQIVND, per germline (reference sequence). The length of the CDR3 is 15 residues. Trimming stripped 9 bases from V and 0 bases from J, with 15 bases between.

This clone was detected only once. At one boundary the junction diverges from the germline segment, which might be a read error. The chain has TRBV7-6 and TRBJ2-1; possible D gene TRBD2, 7 bases. Germline V gene lookup returns CDR1 SGHVS and CDR2 FNYEAQ. CDR3 size: 12 residues. The CDR3 protein is CASSLARGGEVF. CDR3 coding DNA: TGTGCCAGCAGCTTAGCTAGGGGGGGTGAAGTCTTC.

The gene calls are TRBV7-2 and TRBJ2-2; D is possibly TRBD2 (6 bases). The V end lost 5 bases, the J end lost 4 bases, and 11 bases lay between the germline ends. Germline V gene sequence: CDR1 SGHTA, CDR2 FQGNSA. The CDR3 totals 14 residues. In DNA, the CDR3 is TGTGCCAGCAGCACCGGACTAACCACCGGGGAGCTGTTTTTT. This translates into CASSTGLTTGELFF.